The rows below give T cell receptor beta chains drawn from one sample of a study of a mutant IDH1 vaccine in newly diagnosed glioma. TCRdb's copy holds only in-frame clones and misses some; the assay was immunoSEQ multiplex PCR. Of fewer than 75,000 clones listed, less than 85% were seen once; the top ten hold around 8.3%. No antigens are known for them. Sequences were derived from PBMCs, sampled from a glioma patient whose treatment included an IDH1 peptide vaccine. The receptor source for this set is a woman aged 50 to 60 with glioma. CDR3s include the opening cysteine and the closing phenylalanine or tryptophan. A D gene is named only where the DNA matches it firmly. Not every row has a clone size; where given, it reads once, few, many or a size class.

d_call	v_call	clone_size	j_call	cdr3_aa	cdr3_nt
-	TRBV7-9	-	TRBJ2-3	CASSRDRDTQYF	TGTGCCAGCAGCCGAGACCGAGATACGCAGTATTTT
-	TRBV10-2	-	TRBJ2-7	CASLVGGYEQYF	TGCGCCAGCCTTGTAGGGGGTTACGAGCAGTACTTC
-	TRBV5-1	-	TRBJ1-1	CASSLERMNTEAFF	TGCGCCAGCAGCTTGGAACGGATGAACACTGAAGCTTTCTTT
TRBD1	TRBV5-6	-	TRBJ1-1	CASSWKQGSGTEAFF	TGTGCCAGCAGCTGGAAACAGGGGAGTGGCACTGAAGCTTTCTTT
-	TRBV7-9	-	TRBJ2-1	CASSLVGSEQFF	TGTGCCAGCAGCTTAGTAGGGTCGGAGCAGTTCTTC
TRBD2	TRBV5-6	once	TRBJ2-1	CASTGLIDYNEQFF	TGTGCCAGCACGGGACTAATCGACTACAATGAGCAGTTCTTC
-	TRBV5-1	once	TRBJ1-1	CASSRMNTEAFF	TGCGCCAGCAGCCGTATGAACACTGAAGCTTTCTTT
-	TRBV12-5	-	TRBJ2-3	CASGPDRPTITDTQYF	TGTGCTAGTGGCCCGGACAGACCCACTATCACAGATACGCAGTATTTT
TRBD1	TRBV5-6	-	TRBJ1-1	CASTETGVMNTEAFF	TGTGCCAGCACGGAGACAGGGGTGATGAACACTGAAGCTTTCTTT
-	TRBV5-1	-	TRBJ1-2	CASSLGGDGYTF	TGCGCCAGCAGCTTGGGAGGGGACGGCTACACCTTC
-	TRBV9	-	TRBJ1-2	CASSLGLTVNYGYTF	TGTGCCAGCAGCCTAGGACTGACCGTCAACTATGGCTACACCTTC
-	TRBV5-1	once	TRBJ1-3	CASSLVLGSGNTIYF	TGCGCCAGCAGCTTGGTTCTGGGCTCTGGAAACACCATATATTTT
-	TRBV4-3	-	TRBJ1-5	CASSQDLGGGQPQHF	TGCGCCAGCAGCCAAGATTTGGGGGGGGGTCAGCCCCAGCATTTT
-	TRBV7-6	-	TRBJ1-1	CASSLEQNTEAFF	TGTGCCAGCAGCTTAGAGCAGAACACTGAAGCTTTCTTT
TRBD1	TRBV29-1	-	TRBJ1-1	CSETTGGTEAFF	TGCAGCGAGACCACAGGGGGCACTGAAGCTTTCTTT
TRBD1	TRBV19	-	TRBJ2-7	CASSIGPGGYYEQYF	TGTGCCAGTAGTATAGGTCCAGGGGGCTATTACGAGCAGTACTTC
-	TRBV18	-	TRBJ1-1	CASSLDLGMNTEAFF	TGTGCCAGCTCCCTCGACCTGGGGATGAACACTGAAGCTTTCTTT
TRBD2	TRBV7-2	-	TRBJ2-7	CASSSWTSGKSYEQYF	TGTGCCAGCAGCTCTTGGACTAGCGGAAAGTCCTACGAGCAGTACTTC
TRBD2	TRBV15	-	TRBJ2-7	CATSRGTRGYEQYF	TGTGCCACCAGCAGAGGGACTAGAGGCTACGAGCAGTACTTC
TRBD1	TRBV28	-	TRBJ2-7	CASRRQGRWEQYF	TGTGCCAGCAGGAGACAGGGCCGATGGGAGCAGTACTTC
-	TRBV14	few	TRBJ2-6	CASSQTGTGANVLTF	TGTGCCAGCAGCCAAACAGGTACTGGGGCCAACGTCCTGACTTTC
TRBD1	TRBV29-1	-	TRBJ1-5	CSVGGTVYSNQPQHF	TGCAGCGTTGGCGGGACAGTGTATAGCAATCAGCCCCAGCATTTT
TRBD2	TRBV25-1	once	TRBJ2-3	CASSDLAGADTQYF	TGTGCCAGCAGTGACCTAGCGGGGGCAGATACGCAGTATTTT
TRBD1	TRBV14	-	TRBJ1-4	CASRRGLNEKLFF	TGTGCCAGCAGGAGGGGGCTTAATGAAAAACTGTTTTTT
TRBD2	TRBV7-6	once	TRBJ2-1	CASSPGRGSYNEQFF	TGTGCCAGCAGCCCAGGGCGGGGGAGTTACAATGAGCAGTTCTTC
-	TRBV14	-	TRBJ1-1	CASSQVTGPEAFF	TGTGCCAGCAGCCAAGTTACCGGTCCTGAAGCTTTCTTT
-	TRBV19	once	TRBJ2-2	CASSLRGVTGELFF	TGTGCCAGTAGTCTCAGGGGTGTCACCGGGGAGCTGTTTTTT
-	TRBV5-1	-	TRBJ2-5	CASSLREETQYF	TGCGCCAGCAGCTTGCGGGAAGAGACCCAGTACTTC
TRBD1	TRBV6-1	-	TRBJ1-5	CASHRGTGEGQPQHF	TGTGCCAGCCACCGCGGGACAGGGGAGGGTCAGCCCCAGCATTTT
TRBD1	TRBV25-1	few	TRBJ1-6	CASDRGFYNSPLHF	TGTGCCAGCGACAGGGGTTTTTATAATTCACCCCTCCACTTT
-	TRBV6-5	-	TRBJ2-1	CASTQANEQFF	TGTGCCAGCACCCAGGCGAATGAGCAGTTCTTC
TRBD2	TRBV10-3	-	TRBJ2-6	CAISDGETSGSGANVLTF	TGTGCCATCAGTGACGGGGAGACTAGCGGCTCTGGGGCCAACGTCCTGACTTTC